This T cell receptor beta chain was profiled in a study of blood T cell repertoires in COVID-19. Study in general: The study drew acute and convalescent COVID-19 samples from the United States, Italy and Spain. PBMCs, B-cell-depleted T cells, or T cells provided the cDNA or gDNA that made up the material.

This clone was counted once. The V segment lost 3 bases and the J segment 4 bases; nucleotides outside the gene matches: 7. The CDR3 covers 17 residues. Germline V gene data show CDR1 as LGHDT and CDR2 as YNNKEL (reference sequence). Per the original methods: From reference gene primer amplification, estimates of nucleated cell counts were derived. Repertoires were generated with immunoSEQ multiplex PCR, while TCRdb's copy carries only in-frame clones and drops some. V and J calls and clone size are given by that table; D and trimming were obtained from the DNA. The table includes 180,000 or so clones, more than 70% detected once.

The TCR comes from a man aged 18 to 29 with active or convalescent COVID-19. This chain connects TRBV3-1 (or the pseudogene TRBV3-2) to TRBJ2-2, with TRBD2 matching over 11 bases. The sequenced sample consisted of peripheral blood. The CDR3 bases are TGTGCCAGCAGCCAGCGGGGACTAGCGGCCCGCACCGGGGAGCTGTTTTTT. It yields the protein CASSQRGLAARTGELFF.